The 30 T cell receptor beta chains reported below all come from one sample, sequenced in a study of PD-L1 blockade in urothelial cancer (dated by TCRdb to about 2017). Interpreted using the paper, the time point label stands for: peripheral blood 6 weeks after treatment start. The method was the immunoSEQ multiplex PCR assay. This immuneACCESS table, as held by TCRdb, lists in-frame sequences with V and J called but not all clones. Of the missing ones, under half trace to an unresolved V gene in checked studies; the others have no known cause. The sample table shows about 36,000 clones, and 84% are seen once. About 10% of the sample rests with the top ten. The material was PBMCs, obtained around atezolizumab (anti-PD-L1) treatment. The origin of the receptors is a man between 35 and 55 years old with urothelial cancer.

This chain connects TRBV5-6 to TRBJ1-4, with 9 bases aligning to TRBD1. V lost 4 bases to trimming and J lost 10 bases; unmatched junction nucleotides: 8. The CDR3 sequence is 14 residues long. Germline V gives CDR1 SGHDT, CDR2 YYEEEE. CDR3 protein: CASSGDRVDRKLFF. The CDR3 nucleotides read TGTGCCAGCAGCGGGGACAGGGTTGATCGAAAACTGTTTTTT. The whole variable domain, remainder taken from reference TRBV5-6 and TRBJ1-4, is DAGVTQSPTHLIKTRGQQVTLRCSPKSGHDTVSWYQQALGQGPQFIFQYYEEEERQRGNFPDRFSGHQFPNYSSELNVNALLLGDSALYLCASSGDRVDRKLFFGSGTQLSVL.

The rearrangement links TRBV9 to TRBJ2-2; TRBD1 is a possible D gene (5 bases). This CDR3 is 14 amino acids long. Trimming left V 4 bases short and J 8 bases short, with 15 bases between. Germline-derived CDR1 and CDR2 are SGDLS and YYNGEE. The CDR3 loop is CASSSAGSWGELFF. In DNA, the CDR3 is TGTGCCAGCAGCTCAGCAGGGTCTTGGGGGGAGCTGTTTTTT.

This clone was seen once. CDR3 sequence: CASTSRKNTGELFF. In nucleotides, the CDR3 is TGTGCCAGCACTAGCCGGAAAAACACCGGGGAGCTGTTTTTT. This chain connects TRBV28 to TRBJ2-2, with D maybe TRBD2 (5 bases). Trimming removed 7 bases from V and 2 bases from J, with 11 bases in between. CDR3 length equals 14 residues. CDR1 and CDR2 from the germline V gene are MDHEN and SYDVKM.

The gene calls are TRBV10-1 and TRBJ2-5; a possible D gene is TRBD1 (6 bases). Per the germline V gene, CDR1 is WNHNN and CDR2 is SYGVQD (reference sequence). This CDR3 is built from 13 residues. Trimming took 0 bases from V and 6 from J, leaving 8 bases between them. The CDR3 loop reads CASSESGAQTQYF. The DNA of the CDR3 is TGCGCCAGCAGTGAGTCGGGGGCACAGACCCAGTACTTC.

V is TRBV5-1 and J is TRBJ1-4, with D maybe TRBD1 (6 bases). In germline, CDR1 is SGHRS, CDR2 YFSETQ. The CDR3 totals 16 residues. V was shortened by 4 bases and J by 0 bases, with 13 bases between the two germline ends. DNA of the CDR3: TGCGCCAGCAGCCACGGGGGGGCAACAACTAATGAAAAACTGTTTTTT. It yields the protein CASSHGGATTNEKLFF.

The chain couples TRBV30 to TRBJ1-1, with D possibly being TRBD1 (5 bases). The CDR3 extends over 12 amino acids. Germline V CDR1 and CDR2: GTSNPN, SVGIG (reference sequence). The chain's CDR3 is CAYDSGLVDAFF. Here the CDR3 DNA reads TGTGCTTATGATTCGGGACTCGTCGACGCTTTCTTT. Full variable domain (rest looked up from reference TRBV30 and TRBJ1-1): SQTIHQWPATLVQPVGSPLSLECTVEGTSNPNLYWYRQAAGRGLQLLFYSVGIGQISSEVPQNLSASRPQDRQFILSSKKLLLSDSGFYLCAYDSGLVDAFFGQGTRLTVV.

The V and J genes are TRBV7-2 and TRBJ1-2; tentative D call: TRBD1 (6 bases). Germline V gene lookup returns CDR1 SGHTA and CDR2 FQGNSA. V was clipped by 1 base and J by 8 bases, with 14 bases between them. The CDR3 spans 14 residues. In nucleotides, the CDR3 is TGTGCCAGCAGCTTAGTGGGGGCCCCGGGAGGCTACACCTTC. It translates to CASSLVGAPGGYTF.

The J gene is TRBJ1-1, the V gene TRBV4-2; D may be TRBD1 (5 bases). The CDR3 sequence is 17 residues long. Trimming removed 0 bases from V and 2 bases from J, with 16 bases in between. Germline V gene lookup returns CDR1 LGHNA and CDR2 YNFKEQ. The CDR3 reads CASSQDYRQPYNTEAFF. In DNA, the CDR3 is TGTGCCAGCAGCCAAGATTACCGACAGCCATATAACACTGAAGCTTTCTTT.

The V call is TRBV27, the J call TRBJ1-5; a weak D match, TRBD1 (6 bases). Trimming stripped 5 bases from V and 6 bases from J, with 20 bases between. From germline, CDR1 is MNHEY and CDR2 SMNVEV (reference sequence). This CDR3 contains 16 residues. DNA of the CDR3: TGTGCCAGCAGTCCCACAGGGCGTGGTGACGGTCAGCCCCAGCATTTT. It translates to CASSPTGRGDGQPQHF.

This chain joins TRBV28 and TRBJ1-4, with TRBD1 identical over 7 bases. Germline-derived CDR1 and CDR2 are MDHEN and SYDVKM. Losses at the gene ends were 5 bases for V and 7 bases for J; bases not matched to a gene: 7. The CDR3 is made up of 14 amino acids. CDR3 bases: TGTGCCAGCAGTAACAGGGGAACGGGTGAAAAACTGTTTTTT. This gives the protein CASSNRGTGEKLFF.

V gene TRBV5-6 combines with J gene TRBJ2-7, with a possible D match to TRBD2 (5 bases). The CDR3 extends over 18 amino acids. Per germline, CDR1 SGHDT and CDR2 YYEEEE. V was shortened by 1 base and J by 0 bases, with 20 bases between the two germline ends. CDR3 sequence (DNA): TGTGCCAGCAGCTTGTTAGCAAGCGGCGGGCTTTACTCCTACGAGCAGTACTTC. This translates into CASSLLASGGLYSYEQYF.

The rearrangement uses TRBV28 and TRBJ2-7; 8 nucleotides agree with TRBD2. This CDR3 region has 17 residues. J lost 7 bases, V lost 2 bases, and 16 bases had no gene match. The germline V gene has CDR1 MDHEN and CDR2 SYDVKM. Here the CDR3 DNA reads TGTGCCAGCAGTTTAAAACGACGGGTGAGCGGGAGCCATGAGCAGTACTTC. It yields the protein CASSLKRRVSGSHEQYF.

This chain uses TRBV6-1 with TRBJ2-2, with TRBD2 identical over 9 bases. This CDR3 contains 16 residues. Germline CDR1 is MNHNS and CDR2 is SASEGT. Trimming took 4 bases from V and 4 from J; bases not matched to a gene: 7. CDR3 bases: TGTGCCAGCAGTGCATACCCTAGCGGGGCCACCGGGGAGCTGTTTTTT. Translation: CASSAYPSGATGELFF.

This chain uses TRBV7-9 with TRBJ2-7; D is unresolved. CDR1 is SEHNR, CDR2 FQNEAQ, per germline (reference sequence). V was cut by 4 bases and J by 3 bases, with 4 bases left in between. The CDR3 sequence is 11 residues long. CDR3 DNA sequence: TGTGCCAGCAGCTCCGTCTACGAGCAGTACTTC. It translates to CASSSVYEQYF.

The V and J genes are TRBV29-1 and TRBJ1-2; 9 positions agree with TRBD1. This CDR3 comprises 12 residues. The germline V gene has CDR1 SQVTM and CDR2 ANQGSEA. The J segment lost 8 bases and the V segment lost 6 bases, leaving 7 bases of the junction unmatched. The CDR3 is CSVGQGNGGYTF. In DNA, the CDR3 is TGCAGCGTCGGACAGGGGAATGGAGGCTACACCTTC.

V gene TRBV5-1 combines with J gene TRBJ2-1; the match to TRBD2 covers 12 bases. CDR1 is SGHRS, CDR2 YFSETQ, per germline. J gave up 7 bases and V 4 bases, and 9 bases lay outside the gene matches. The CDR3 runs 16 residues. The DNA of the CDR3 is TGCGCCAGCAGCCTCCCGGGTACTAGCGGGAGGAATGAGCAGTTCTTC. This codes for CASSLPGTSGRNEQFF. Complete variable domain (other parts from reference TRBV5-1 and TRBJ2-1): KAGVTQTPRYLIKTRGQQVTLSCSPISGHRSVSWYQQTPGQGLQFLFEYFSETQRNKGNFPGRFSGRQFSNSRSEMNVSTLELGDSALYLCASSLPGTSGRNEQFFGPGTRLTVL.

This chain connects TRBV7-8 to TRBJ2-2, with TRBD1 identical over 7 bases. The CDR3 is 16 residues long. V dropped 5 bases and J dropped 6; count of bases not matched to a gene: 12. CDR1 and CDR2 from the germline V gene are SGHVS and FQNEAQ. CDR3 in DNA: TGTGCCAGCAGCCATCCTTCTAGACAGGGTGCCGGGGAGCTGTTTTTT. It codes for CASSHPSRQGAGELFF.

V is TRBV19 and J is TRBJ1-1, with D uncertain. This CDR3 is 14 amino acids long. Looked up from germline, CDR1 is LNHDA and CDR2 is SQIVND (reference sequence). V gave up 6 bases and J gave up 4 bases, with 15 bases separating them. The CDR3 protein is CASRTTRDSTEAFF. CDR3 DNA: TGTGCCAGTAGGACGACTCGCGATAGCACTGAAGCTTTCTTT. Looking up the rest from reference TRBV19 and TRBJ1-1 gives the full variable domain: DGGITQSPKYLFRKEGQNVTLSCEQNLNHDAMYWYRQDPGQGLRLIYYSQIVNDFQKGDIAEGYSVSREKKESFPLTVTSAQKNPTAFYLCASRTTRDSTEAFFGQGTRLTVV.

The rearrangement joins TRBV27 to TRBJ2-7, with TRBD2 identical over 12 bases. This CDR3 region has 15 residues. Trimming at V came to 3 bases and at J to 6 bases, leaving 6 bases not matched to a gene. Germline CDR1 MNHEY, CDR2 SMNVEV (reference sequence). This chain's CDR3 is CASSFSTSGRVEQYF. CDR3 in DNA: TGTGCCAGCAGTTTCTCGACTAGCGGGAGAGTCGAGCAGTACTTC.

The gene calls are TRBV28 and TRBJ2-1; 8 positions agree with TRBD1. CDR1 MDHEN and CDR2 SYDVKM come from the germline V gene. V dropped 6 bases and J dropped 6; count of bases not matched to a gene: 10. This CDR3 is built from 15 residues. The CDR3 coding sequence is TGTGCCAGCAGCCCCAGACAGGGGCTGGGCAATGAGCAGTTCTTC. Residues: CASSPRQGLGNEQFF.

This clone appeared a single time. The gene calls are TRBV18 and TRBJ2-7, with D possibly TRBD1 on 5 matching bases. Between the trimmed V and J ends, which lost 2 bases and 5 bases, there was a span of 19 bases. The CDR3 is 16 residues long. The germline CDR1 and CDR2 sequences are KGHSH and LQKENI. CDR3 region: CASSPNSQGGGDEQYF. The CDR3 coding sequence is TGTGCCAGCTCACCAAACTCCCAGGGTGGTGGAGACGAGCAGTACTTC.

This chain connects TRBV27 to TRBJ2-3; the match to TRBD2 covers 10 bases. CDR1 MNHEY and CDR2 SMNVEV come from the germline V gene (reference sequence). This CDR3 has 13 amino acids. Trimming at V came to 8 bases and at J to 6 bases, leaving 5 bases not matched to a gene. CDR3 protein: CASSSGSSDTQYF. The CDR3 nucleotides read TGTGCCAGCTCTAGCGGGAGCAGTGATACGCAGTATTTT.

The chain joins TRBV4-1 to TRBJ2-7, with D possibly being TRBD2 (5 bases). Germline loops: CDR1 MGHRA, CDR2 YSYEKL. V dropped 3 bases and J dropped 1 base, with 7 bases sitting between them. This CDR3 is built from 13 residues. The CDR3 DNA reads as TGCGCCAGCAGCCAGCCGGGGTCCTACGAGCAGTACTTC. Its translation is CASSQPGSYEQYF.

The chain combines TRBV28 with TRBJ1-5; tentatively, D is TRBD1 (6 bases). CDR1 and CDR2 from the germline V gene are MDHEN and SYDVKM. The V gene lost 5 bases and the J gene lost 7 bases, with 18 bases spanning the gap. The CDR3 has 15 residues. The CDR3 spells CASSPLGGLGQPQHF. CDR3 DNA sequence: TGTGCCAGCAGTCCTCTGGGGGGGCTGGGGCAGCCCCAGCATTTT. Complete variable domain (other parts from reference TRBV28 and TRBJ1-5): DVKVTQSSRYLVKRTGEKVFLECVQDMDHENMFWYRQDPGLGLRLIYFSYDVKMKEKGDIPEGYSVSREKKERFSLILESASTNQTSMYLCASSPLGGLGQPQHFGDGTRLSIL.

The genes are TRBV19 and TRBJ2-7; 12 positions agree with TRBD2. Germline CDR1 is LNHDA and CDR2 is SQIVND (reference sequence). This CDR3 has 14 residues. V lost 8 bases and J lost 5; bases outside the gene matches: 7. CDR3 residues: CASSLAGGPDEQYF. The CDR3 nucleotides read TGTGCCAGTTCCCTAGCGGGAGGGCCCGACGAGCAGTACTTC.

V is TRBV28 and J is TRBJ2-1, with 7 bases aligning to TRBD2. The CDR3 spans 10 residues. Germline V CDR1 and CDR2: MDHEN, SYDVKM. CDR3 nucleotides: TGTTCAGCGGGAAACAATGAGCAGTTCTTC. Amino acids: CSAGNNEQFF.

CDR3 sequence: CASSGQGAFLEQYF. The CDR3 coding sequence is TGTGCCAGCAGTGGACAGGGGGCTTTCCTCGAGCAGTACTTC. The V and J genes are TRBV6-1 and TRBJ2-7, with 10 bases identical to TRBD1. Trimming at V came to 4 bases and at J to 6 bases, leaving 6 bases not matched to a gene. The CDR3 has 14 residues. Germline V CDR1 and CDR2: MNHNS, SASEGT.

CDR3 loop: CASNRVQGETQYF. CDR3 DNA sequence: TGTGCCAGCAACCGGGTTCAGGGGGAGACCCAGTACTTC. The J gene is TRBJ2-5, the V gene TRBV2, with a weak D call TRBD1 (6 bases). This CDR3 is built from 13 residues. Per the germline V gene, CDR1 is SNHLY and CDR2 is FYNNEI. V was pared by 7 bases and J by 5 bases, with 14 bases between. Drawing the rest from reference TRBV2 and TRBJ2-5, the complete variable domain is EPEVTQTPSHQVTQMGQEVILRCVPISNHLYFYWYRQILGQKVEFLVSFYNNEISEKSEIFDDQFSVERPDGSNFTLKIRSTKLEDSAMYFCASNRVQGETQYFGPGTRLLVL.

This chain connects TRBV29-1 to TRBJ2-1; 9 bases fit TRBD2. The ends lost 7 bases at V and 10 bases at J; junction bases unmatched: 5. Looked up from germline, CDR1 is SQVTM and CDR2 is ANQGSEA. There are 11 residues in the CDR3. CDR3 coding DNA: TGCAGCGGGGGACTAGCAGGGGAGCAGTTCTTC. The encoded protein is CSGGLAGEQFF.

In DNA, the CDR3 is TGTGCCAGCAGGCGTGCCCGAGGAGGAGAGACCCAGTACTTC. This sequence encodes CASRRARGGETQYF. The chain is built from TRBV2 and TRBJ2-5, with D tentatively TRBD2 (5 bases). This CDR3 contains 14 residues. Looked up from germline, CDR1 is SNHLY and CDR2 is FYNNEI. Trimming stripped 6 bases from V and 4 bases from J, with 15 bases between.